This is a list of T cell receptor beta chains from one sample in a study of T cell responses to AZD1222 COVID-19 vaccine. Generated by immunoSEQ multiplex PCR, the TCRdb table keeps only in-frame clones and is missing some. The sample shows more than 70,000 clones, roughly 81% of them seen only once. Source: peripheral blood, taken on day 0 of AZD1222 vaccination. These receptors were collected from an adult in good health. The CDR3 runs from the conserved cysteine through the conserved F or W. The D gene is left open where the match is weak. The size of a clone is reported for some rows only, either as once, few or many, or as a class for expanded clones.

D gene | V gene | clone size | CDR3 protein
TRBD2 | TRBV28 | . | CASGLAGAVLGETQYF
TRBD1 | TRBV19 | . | CASSTRQGMNTEAFF
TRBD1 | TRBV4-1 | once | CASSQQGDYGYTF
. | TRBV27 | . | CASSLGPNSYEQYF
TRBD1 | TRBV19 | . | CASSTTGTGGEKLFF
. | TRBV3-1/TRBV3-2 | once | CASSRQRGGFGTEAFF
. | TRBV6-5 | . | CASSYSVAENSPLHF
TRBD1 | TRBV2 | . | CASSVQGNGYTF
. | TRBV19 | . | CASGPGWANEQFF
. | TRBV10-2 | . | CASSEAGARGYTF
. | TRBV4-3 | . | CASSQGAGDTQYF
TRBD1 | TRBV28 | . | CASSPPTGGGTEAFF
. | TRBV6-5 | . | CASSLDTNQPQHF
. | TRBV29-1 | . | CSAVDNSYEQYF
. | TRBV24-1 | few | CATEGNSYEQYF
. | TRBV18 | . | CASSSVEGGLLFYEQYF
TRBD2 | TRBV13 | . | CASSPGTSIDEQFF
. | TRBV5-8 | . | CASSRPLETQYF
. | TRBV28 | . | CASTLGRTNPYGYTF
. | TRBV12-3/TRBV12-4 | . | CASSLETRGEQYF
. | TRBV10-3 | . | CAIRWEGEGSPLHF
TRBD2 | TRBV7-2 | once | CASSGVYSGGSYEQFF